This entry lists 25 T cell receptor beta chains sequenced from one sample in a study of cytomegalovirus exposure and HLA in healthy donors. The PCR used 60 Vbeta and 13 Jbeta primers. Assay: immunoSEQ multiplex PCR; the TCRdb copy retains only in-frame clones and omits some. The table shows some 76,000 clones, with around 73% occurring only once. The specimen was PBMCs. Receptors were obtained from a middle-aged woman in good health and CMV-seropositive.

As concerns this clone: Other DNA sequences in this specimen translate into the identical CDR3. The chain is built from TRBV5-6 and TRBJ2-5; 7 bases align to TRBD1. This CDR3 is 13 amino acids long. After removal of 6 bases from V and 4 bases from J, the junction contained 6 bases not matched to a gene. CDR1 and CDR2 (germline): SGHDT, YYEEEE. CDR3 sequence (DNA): TGTGCCAGCACAGACAGGGTAGGAGAGACCCAGTACTTC. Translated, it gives CASTDRVGETQYF.

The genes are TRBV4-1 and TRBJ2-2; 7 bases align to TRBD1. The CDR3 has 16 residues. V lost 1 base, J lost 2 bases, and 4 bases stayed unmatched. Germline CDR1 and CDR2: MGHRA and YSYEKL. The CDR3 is CASSQAQGENTGELFF. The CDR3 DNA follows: TGCGCCAGCAGCCAAGCTCAGGGGGAAAACACCGGGGAGCTGTTTTTT.

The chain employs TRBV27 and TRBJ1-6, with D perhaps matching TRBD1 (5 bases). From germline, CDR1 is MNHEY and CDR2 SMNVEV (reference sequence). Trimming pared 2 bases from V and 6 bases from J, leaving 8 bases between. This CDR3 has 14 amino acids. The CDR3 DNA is TGTGCCAGCAGTTTAGGGGGGTTTAATTCACCCCTCCACTTT. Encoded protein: CASSLGGFNSPLHF.

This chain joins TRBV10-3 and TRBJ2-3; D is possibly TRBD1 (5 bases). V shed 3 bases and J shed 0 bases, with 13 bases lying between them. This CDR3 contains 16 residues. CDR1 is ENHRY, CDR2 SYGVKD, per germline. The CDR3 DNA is TGTGCCATCAGTGAAAGACAGAGCCAGAGCACAGATACGCAGTATTTT. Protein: CAISERQSQSTDTQYF.

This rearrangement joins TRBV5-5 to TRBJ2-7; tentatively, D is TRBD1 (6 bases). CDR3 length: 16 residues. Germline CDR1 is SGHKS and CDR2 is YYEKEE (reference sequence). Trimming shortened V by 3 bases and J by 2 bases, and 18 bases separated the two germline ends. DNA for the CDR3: TGTGCCAGCAGCTACCAGTCGGTTGAGGGGGCCTACGAGCAGTACTTC. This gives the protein CASSYQSVEGAYEQYF.

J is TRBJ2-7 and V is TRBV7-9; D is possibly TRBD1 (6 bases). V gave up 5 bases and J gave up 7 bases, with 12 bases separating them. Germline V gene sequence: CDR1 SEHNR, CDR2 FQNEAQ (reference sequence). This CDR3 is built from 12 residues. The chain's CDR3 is CASSQEQGEQYF. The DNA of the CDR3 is TGTGCCAGCAGCCAAGAACAGGGAGAGCAGTACTTC.

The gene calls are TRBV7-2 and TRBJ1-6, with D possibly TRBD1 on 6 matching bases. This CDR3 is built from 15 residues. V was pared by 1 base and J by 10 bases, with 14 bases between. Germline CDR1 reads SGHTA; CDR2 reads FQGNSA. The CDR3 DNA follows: TGTGCCAGCAGCTTAGTCGGGGGGCTTGGGTCACCCCTCCACTTT. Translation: CASSLVGGLGSPLHF.

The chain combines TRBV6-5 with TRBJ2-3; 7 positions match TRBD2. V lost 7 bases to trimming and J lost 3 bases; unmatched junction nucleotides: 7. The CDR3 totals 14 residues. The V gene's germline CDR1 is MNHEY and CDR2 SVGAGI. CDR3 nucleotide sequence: TGTGCCAGCACTTCTCAGGGAGGGACAGATACGCAGTATTTT. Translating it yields CASTSQGGTDTQYF.

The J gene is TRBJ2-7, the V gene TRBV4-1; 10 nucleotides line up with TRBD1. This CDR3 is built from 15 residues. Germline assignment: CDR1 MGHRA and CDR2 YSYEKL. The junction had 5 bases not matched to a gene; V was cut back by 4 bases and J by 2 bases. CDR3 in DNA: TGCGCCAGCAGCCGGCGGGACAGGGGAACCTACGAGCAGTACTTC. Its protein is CASSRRDRGTYEQYF.

CDR3 amino acids: CASRRGTGGNEQFF. Here the CDR3 DNA reads TGTGCCAGCAGGCGTGGGACAGGTGGCAATGAGCAGTTCTTC. This chain joins TRBV7-9 and TRBJ2-1; TRBD1 matches 8 bases. The CDR3 extends over 14 amino acids. Germline assignment: CDR1 SEHNR and CDR2 FQNEAQ (reference sequence). The J segment lost 6 bases and the V segment lost 6 bases, leaving 7 bases of the junction unmatched.

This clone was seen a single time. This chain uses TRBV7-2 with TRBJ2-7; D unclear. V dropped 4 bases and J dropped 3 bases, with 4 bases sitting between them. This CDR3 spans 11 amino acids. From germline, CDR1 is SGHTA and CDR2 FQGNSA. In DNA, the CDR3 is TGTGCCAGCAGCTCCAACTACGAGCAGTACTTC. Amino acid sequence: CASSSNYEQYF.

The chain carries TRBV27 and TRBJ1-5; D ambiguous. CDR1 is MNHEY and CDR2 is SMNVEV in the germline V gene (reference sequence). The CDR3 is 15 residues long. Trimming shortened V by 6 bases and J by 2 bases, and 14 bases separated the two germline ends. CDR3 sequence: CASSNSDTGNQPQHF. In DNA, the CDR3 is TGTGCCAGCAGCAACAGTGACACAGGCAATCAGCCCCAGCATTTT.

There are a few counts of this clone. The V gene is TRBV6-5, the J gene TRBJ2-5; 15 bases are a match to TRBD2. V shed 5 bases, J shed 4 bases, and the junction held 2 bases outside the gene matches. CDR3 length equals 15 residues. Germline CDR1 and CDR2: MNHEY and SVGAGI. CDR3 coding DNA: TGTGCCAGCAGTAGGGGACTAGCGGGGGGAGAGACCCAGTACTTC. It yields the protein CASSRGLAGGETQYF.

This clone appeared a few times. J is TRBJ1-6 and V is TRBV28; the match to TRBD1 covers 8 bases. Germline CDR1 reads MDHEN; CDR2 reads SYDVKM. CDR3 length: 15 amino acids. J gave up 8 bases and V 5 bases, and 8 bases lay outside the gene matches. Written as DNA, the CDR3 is TGTGCCAGCAGTCCCACAGGGGGGTTGGATTCACCCCTCCACTTT. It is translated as CASSPTGGLDSPLHF.

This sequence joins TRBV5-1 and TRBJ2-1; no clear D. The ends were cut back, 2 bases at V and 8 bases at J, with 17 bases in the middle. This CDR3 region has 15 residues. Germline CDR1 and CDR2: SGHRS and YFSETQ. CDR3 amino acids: CASSFRLEYFHEQFF. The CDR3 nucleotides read TGCGCCAGCAGCTTCCGATTAGAGTATTTTCATGAGCAGTTCTTC.

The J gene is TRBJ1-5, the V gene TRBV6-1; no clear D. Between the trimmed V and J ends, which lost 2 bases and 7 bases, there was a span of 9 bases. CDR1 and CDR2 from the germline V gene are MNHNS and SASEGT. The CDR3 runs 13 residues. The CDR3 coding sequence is TGTGCCAGCAGTGAACAGGAAGGACAGCCCCAGCATTTT. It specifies CASSEQEGQPQHF.

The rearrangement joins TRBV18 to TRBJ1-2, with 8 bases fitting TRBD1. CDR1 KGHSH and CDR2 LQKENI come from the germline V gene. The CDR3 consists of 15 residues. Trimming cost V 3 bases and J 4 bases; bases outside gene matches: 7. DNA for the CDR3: TGTGCCAGCTCACCGGGACAGGACCACTTCTATGGCTACACCTTC. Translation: CASSPGQDHFYGYTF.

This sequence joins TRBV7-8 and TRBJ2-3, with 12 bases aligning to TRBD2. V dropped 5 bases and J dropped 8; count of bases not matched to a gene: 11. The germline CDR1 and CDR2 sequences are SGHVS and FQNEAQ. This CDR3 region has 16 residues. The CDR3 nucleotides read TGTGCCAGCAGCGTACCCGGGACTAGCGGGTCGGGTACGCAGTATTTT. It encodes CASSVPGTSGSGTQYF.

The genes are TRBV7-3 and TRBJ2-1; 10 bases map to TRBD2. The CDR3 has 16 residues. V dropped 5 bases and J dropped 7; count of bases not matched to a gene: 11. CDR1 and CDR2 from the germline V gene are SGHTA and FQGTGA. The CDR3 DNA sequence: TGTGCCAGCAGCCAAATAGCGGGGGGCCCTGGGAATGAGCAGTTCTTC. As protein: CASSQIAGGPGNEQFF.

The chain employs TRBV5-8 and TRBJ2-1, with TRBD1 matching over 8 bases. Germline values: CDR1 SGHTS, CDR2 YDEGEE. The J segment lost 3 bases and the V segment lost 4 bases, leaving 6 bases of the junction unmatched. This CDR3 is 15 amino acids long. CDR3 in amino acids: CASSHQGAGYNEQFF. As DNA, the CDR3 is TGTGCCAGCAGCCACCAGGGGGCGGGCTACAATGAGCAGTTCTTC. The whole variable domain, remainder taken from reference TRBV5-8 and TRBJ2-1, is EAGVTQSPTHLIKTRGQQATLRCSPISGHTSVYWYQQALGLGLQFLLWYDEGEERNRGNFPPRFSGRQFPNYSSELNVNALELEDSALYLCASSHQGAGYNEQFFGPGTRLTVL.

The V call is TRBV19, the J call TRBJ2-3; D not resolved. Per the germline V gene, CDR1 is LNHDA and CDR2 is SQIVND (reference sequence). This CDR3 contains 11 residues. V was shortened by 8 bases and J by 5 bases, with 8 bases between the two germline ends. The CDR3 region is CASLGVDTQYF. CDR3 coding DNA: TGTGCCAGTCTCGGTGTAGATACGCAGTATTTT. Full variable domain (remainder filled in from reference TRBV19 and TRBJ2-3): DGGITQSPKYLFRKEGQNVTLSCEQNLNHDAMYWYRQDPGQGLRLIYYSQIVNDFQKGDIAEGYSVSREKKESFPLTVTSAQKNPTAFYLCASLGVDTQYFGPGTRLTVL.

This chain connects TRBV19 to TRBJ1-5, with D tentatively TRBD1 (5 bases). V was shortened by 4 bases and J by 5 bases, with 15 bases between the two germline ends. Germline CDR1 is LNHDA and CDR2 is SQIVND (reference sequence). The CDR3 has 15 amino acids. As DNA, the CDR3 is TGTGCCAGTAGTAGTCAGGACCTAGGGGATCAGCCCCAGCATTTT. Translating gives CASSSQDLGDQPQHF. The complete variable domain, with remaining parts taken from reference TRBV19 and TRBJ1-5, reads DGGITQSPKYLFRKEGQNVTLSCEQNLNHDAMYWYRQDPGQGLRLIYYSQIVNDFQKGDIAEGYSVSREKKESFPLTVTSAQKNPTAFYLCASSSQDLGDQPQHFGDGTRLSIL.

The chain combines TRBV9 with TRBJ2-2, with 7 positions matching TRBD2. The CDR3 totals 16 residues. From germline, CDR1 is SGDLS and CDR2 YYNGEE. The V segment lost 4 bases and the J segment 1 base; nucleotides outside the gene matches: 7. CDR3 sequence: CASSTRVAGNTGELFF. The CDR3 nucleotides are TGTGCCAGCAGCACCCGGGTAGCGGGGAACACCGGGGAGCTGTTTTTT.

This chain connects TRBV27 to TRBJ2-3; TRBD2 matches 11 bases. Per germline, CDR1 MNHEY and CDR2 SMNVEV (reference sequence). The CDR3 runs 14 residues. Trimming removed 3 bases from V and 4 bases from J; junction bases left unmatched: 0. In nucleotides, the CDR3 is TGTGCCAGCAGTTTTAGCGGGGGGGCAGATACGCAGTATTTT. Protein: CASSFSGGADTQYF.

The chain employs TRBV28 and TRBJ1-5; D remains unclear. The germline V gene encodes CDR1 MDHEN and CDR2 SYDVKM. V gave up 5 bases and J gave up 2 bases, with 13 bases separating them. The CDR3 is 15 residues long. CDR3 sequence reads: CASSPPRFGNQPQHF. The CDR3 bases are TGTGCCAGCAGTCCTCCCAGATTCGGCAATCAGCCCCAGCATTTT.